This TCR beta chain emerged from a study of T cells expressing NK-cell markers. Turning to the study itself: Repertoire data for TCR beta were derived from sorted T cells (CD3+CD56+NKG2C+, CD3+CD56+NKG2C- and CD3+CD56-NKG2C+).

CDR1 and CDR2 from the germline V gene are LGHDT and YNNKEL (reference sequence). The CDR3 runs to 12 residues. What made the TCR beta cDNA was 5'RACE template switching with UMIs. Following a re-call of the 5' RACE reads, TCRdb has one entry per CDR3 protein and lacks DNA. The sample table sets out 350,000 to 500,000 distinct CDR3 sequences. Sequencing used blood T cells: a sorted CD56 or NKG2C T cell subset, CD4+ or CD8+ T cells, or bulk PBMC T cells (not recorded which). The receptor was derived from a woman aged 18-70 years in good health. The chain employs TRBV3-1 and TRBJ2-1. The CDR3 protein is CASSQGKNGQFF.